The T cell receptor beta chain under discussion was sequenced for a study of blood T cells in healthy people across ages. Comment on this clonotype: One end of the junction is discordant with germline, which a read error may explain.

The germline CDR1 and CDR2 sequences are SEHNR and FQNEAQ (reference sequence). CDR3 size: 17 residues. Using a J-beta primer mix together with a sample-barcoded 5' primer, a second PCR was run for about 6 to 11 cycles. Each CDR3 protein is one row after TCRdb ran MiXCR on the 5' RACE reads. Among roughly 1,300,000 distinct CDR3 sequences listed, 45% to 70% were seen once. This sequence joins TRBV7-9 and TRBJ2-2, with TRBD2 matching 14 bases. Material: blood. The receptor comes from a man younger than 30 in good health. The CDR3 reads CASNLGTSGGNTGELFF. As DNA, the CDR3 is TGTGCCAGCAACTTAGGGACTAGCGGGGGCAACACCGGGGAGCTGTTTTTT.